Sequencing of this T cell receptor beta chain was carried out in a study of T cell responses to AZD1222 COVID-19 vaccine. Whole-study findings and limits: Just six AZD1222 recipients were seropositive at baseline. Rises in breadth and depth of Spike-specific TCRs came after two AZD1222 doses.

Profiling relied on immunoSEQ multiplex PCR, and the TCRdb table lists in-frame clones only, not all of them. This sample carries about 83,000 clones, 75% to 95% of them seen once, and the ten largest clones take around 30%. Of note for this clone: Its antigen is unidentified.

The CDR3 covers 15 residues. Germline V gene lookup returns CDR1 MNHEY and CDR2 SVGAGI. The ends were cut back, 4 bases at V and 0 bases at J, with 12 bases in the middle. The TCR comes from an adult who received the AZD1222 COVID-19 vaccine. Sequences were derived from peripheral blood, sampled 28 days after the second AZD1222 dose. This chain links TRBV6-5 with TRBJ1-2; D remains ambiguous. Here the CDR3 reads CASSSLPIANYGYTF. CDR3 nucleotide sequence: TGTGCCAGCAGTTCCCTCCCGATAGCTAACTATGGCTACACCTTC.